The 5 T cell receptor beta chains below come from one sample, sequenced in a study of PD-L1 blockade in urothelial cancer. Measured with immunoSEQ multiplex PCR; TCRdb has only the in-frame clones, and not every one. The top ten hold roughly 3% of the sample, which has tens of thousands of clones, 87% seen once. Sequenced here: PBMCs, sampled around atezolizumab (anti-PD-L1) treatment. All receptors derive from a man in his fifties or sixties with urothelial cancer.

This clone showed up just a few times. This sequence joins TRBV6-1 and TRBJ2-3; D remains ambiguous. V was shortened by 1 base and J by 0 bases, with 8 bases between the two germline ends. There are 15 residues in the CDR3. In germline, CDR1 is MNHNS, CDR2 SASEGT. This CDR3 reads CASSEVPTSTDTQYF. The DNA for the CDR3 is TGTGCCAGCAGTGAAGTACCGACTAGCACAGATACGCAGTATTTT.

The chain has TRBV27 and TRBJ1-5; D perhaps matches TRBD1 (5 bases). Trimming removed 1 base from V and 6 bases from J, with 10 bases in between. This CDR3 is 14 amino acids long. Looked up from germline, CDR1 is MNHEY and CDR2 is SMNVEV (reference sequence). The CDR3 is CASSLFQGSQPQHF. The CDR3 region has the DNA TGTGCCAGCAGTTTATTTCAGGGCAGTCAGCCCCAGCATTTT.

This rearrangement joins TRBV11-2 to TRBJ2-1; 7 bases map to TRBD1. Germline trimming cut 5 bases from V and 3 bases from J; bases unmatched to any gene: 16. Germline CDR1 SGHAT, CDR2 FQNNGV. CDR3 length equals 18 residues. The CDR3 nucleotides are TGTGCCAGCAGCCAACGGGACAGAGCTAGCCTTTTCTACAATGAGCAGTTCTTC. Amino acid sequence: CASSQRDRASLFYNEQFF.

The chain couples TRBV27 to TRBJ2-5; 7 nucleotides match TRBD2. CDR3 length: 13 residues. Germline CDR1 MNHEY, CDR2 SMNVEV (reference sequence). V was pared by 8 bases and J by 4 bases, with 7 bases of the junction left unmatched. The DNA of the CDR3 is TGTGCCAGCGATCCCGGGGAGGGAGAGACCCAGTACTTC. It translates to CASDPGEGETQYF.

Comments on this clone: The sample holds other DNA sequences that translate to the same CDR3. The CDR3 region is CASSFGGGEQFF. CDR3 sequence (DNA): TGCGCCAGCAGCTTTGGAGGGGGCGAGCAGTTCTTC. The rearrangement links TRBV5-1 to TRBJ2-1; a weak D match, TRBD1 (7 bases). Trimming shortened V by 2 bases and J by 10 bases, and 10 bases separated the two germline ends. The CDR3 covers 12 residues. CDR1 and CDR2 (germline): SGHRS, YFSETQ.